In its sample, the clone carrying this T cell receptor (delta chain) ranks as medium-sized. The source of the sample is a study of gamma-delta T cells after stem cell transplantation. TCRdb reran clone calling via CATT on the RT-PCR reads. In the table there are thousands of delta-chain clones, under 20% of which are singletons. Germline trimming cut 2 bases from V and 3 bases from J; bases unmatched to any gene: 4. CDR3 size: 14 residues. Germline V gene sequence: CDR1 GEAIGNYY, CDR2 EKD. This chain joins TRDV2 and TRDJ1, with 8 bases identical to TRDD3. This TCR came from a human donor. It is not recorded whose cells these are; they may come from a transplant donor. Sequencing was carried out using gamma-delta T cells. CDR3 region: CACDNVLGADKLIF. The CDR3 DNA is TGTGCCTGTGACAACGTACTGGGGGCCGATAAACTCATCTTT.